One and the same sample provided the 30 T cell receptor beta chains below, sequenced in a study of cytomegalovirus exposure and HLA in healthy donors. PCR primers comprised 60 Vbeta and 13 Jbeta primers. TCRdb keeps only in-frame clones here, not all; method: immunoSEQ multiplex PCR. The table records approximately 140,000 clones, less than 85% of them present only once. Sample: PBMCs. The receptors here all came from a woman between 50 and 59 years old in good health and CMV-seropositive.

This sequence joins TRBV19 and TRBJ1-2; no definite D call. The germline CDR1 and CDR2 sequences are LNHDA and SQIVND (reference sequence). This CDR3 has 14 residues. V dropped 4 bases and J dropped 8 bases, with 17 bases sitting between them. The CDR3 spells CASSTYSMSPGYTF. The CDR3 DNA sequence: TGTGCCAGTAGTACATACAGTATGTCTCCCGGCTACACCTTC.

The genes are TRBV2 and TRBJ2-2, with D tentatively TRBD1 (6 bases). The CDR3 has 18 amino acids. The germline V gene has CDR1 SNHLY and CDR2 FYNNEI. V gave up 1 base and J gave up 3 bases, with 18 bases separating them. CDR3 nucleotides: TGTGCCAGCAGTGAAGTGAAGGAATGGGGGCCGGACACCGGGGAGCTGTTTTTT. It translates to CASSEVKEWGPDTGELFF.

The genes are TRBV29-1 and TRBJ2-7; 9 bases line up with TRBD1. This CDR3 has 15 residues. The J segment lost 0 bases and the V segment lost 3 bases, leaving 6 bases of the junction unmatched. Germline-derived CDR1 and CDR2 are SQVTM and ANQGSEA. The CDR3 loop reads CSVESGTGSSYEQYF. In DNA, the CDR3 is TGCAGCGTTGAGTCCGGGACAGGGAGCTCCTACGAGCAGTACTTC.

V usage is TRBV9 and J usage is TRBJ1-4; a weak D match, TRBD1 (5 bases). This CDR3 spans 15 amino acids. CDR1 SGDLS and CDR2 YYNGEE come from the germline V gene. The V end was cut by 4 bases, the J end by 0 bases, with 10 bases between. Here the CDR3 reads CASSYRQSTNEKLFF. CDR3 DNA: TGTGCCAGCAGCTACCGACAGTCAACTAATGAAAAACTGTTTTTT.

The chain recombines TRBV6-1 with TRBJ2-1; perhaps TRBD1 as D (7 bases). Per the germline V gene, CDR1 is MNHNS and CDR2 is SASEGT. The CDR3 loop spans 13 amino acids. The V gene lost 2 bases and the J gene lost 8 bases, with 10 bases spanning the gap. CDR3 nucleotide sequence: TGTGCCAGCAGTGAACAGGGGGAGGATGAGCAGTTCTTC. Protein sequence: CASSEQGEDEQFF.

This sequence joins TRBV30 and TRBJ2-2; possible D gene TRBD2, 6 bases. Trimming cost V 1 base and J 5 bases, with 11 bases left between them. The CDR3 has 14 amino acids. Germline assignment: CDR1 GTSNPN and CDR2 SVGIG (reference sequence). CDR3 DNA: TGTGCCTGGAGTGCGGGACTGCCGACCGGGGAGCTGTTTTTT. This encodes CAWSAGLPTGELFF.

This clone was observed a few times. The V and J genes are TRBV11-1 and TRBJ2-3, with 10 bases that match TRBD2. This CDR3 contains 14 residues. J gave up 4 bases and V 5 bases, and 3 bases lay outside the gene matches. Looked up from germline, CDR1 is SGHAT and CDR2 is FQDESV (reference sequence). The CDR3 nucleotides are TGTGCCAGCAGCCCGAGCGGGGGGGCAGATACGCAGTATTTT. As protein: CASSPSGGADTQYF.

V gene TRBV4-3 combines with J gene TRBJ2-7; perhaps TRBD1 as D (6 bases). V was shortened by 1 base and J by 1 base, with 8 bases between the two germline ends. The CDR3 contains 14 residues. Germline V gene sequence: CDR1 LGHNA, CDR2 YSLEER. The CDR3 protein is CASSQGQGSYEQYF. The CDR3 nucleotides are TGCGCCAGCAGCCAAGGCCAGGGGTCCTACGAGCAGTACTTC.

This clone came up a few times. V usage is TRBV29-1 and J usage is TRBJ1-1, with D maybe TRBD1 (5 bases). This CDR3 has 13 residues. The V gene's germline CDR1 is SQVTM and CDR2 ANQGSEA. Trimming took off 4 bases at V and 5 bases at J, with 14 bases between the two ends. The CDR3 DNA follows: TGCAGCGTTGGGGAGGGCAGGGCGACTGAAGCTTTCTTT. This codes for CSVGEGRATEAFF. Full variable domain (rest looked up from reference TRBV29-1 and TRBJ1-1): SAVISQKPSRDICQRGTSLTIQCQVDSQVTMMFWYRQQPGQSLTLIATANQGSEATYESGFVIDKFPISRPNLTFSTLTVSNMSPEDSSIYLCSVGEGRATEAFFGQGTRLTVV.

The rearrangement joins TRBV18 to TRBJ2-3; no clear D. The V and J ends lost 8 bases and 6 bases respectively, with 9 bases between them. The CDR3 has 11 amino acids. Germline CDR1 is KGHSH and CDR2 is LQKENI. The CDR3 DNA sequence: TGTGCCAGCAACTCCGGGGATACGCAGTATTTT. Its protein is CASNSGDTQYF.

This clone appeared a few times. The rearrangement joins TRBV11-1 to TRBJ1-1; perhaps TRBD1 as D (5 bases). The germline gives CDR1 SGHAT, CDR2 FQDESV (reference sequence). The CDR3 covers 13 residues. Trimming removed 5 bases at V and 0 bases at J, with 7 bases between. CDR3 loop: CASSTQVNTEAFF. As DNA, the CDR3 is TGTGCCAGCAGCACACAGGTGAACACTGAAGCTTTCTTT.

The genes are TRBV7-2 and TRBJ2-7; 11 bases match TRBD2. Losses at the gene ends were 1 base for V and 7 bases for J; bases not matched to a gene: 6. This CDR3 contains 15 residues. CDR1 SGHTA and CDR2 FQGNSA come from the germline V gene. The CDR3 DNA is TGTGCCAGCAGCTTAGTACCGGGACTAGCGGTTGAGCAGTACTTC. Translated, it gives CASSLVPGLAVEQYF.

The chain uses TRBV7-3 and TRBJ2-7, with TRBD2 identical over 8 bases. Germline lookup yields CDR1 SGHTA and CDR2 FQGTGA. Losses at the gene ends were 1 base for V and 1 base for J; bases not matched to a gene: 3. The CDR3 extends over 15 amino acids. This CDR3 is CASSLMGGGSYEQYF. Written as DNA, the CDR3 is TGTGCCAGCAGCTTAATGGGCGGGGGGTCCTACGAGCAGTACTTC.

The rearrangement uses TRBV5-1 and TRBJ2-5; 7 bases fit TRBD1. Trimming at V came to 2 bases and at J to 1 base, leaving 5 bases not matched to a gene. The CDR3 spans 15 residues. Germline lookup yields CDR1 SGHRS and CDR2 YFSETQ. The CDR3 DNA is TGCGCCAGCAGCTTAGGGACAGATCCCCAAGAGACCCAGTACTTC. Residues: CASSLGTDPQETQYF.

This rearrangement joins TRBV6-5 to TRBJ1-4; 7 bases are shared with TRBD1. This CDR3 spans 15 amino acids. The V gene end was trimmed by 0 bases and the J gene end by 4 bases; junction bases not matched to a gene: 2. From germline, CDR1 is MNHEY and CDR2 SVGAGI. The chain's CDR3 is CASSYSAGGNEKLFF. The CDR3 DNA is TGTGCCAGCAGTTACTCGGCAGGGGGTAATGAAAAACTGTTTTTT.

The table lists this clone with a few counts. The chain is built from TRBV5-6 and TRBJ1-6; 12 nucleotides agree with TRBD1. The CDR3 has 16 residues. V gave up 5 bases and J gave up 8 bases; unmatched junction bases: 8. The germline V gene has CDR1 SGHDT and CDR2 YYEEEE. The CDR3 nucleotides read TGTGCCAGCAGTGGGGGGGGACAGGGGGCGTATTCACCCCTCCACTTT. Protein sequence: CASSGGGQGAYSPLHF.

This clone turned up a few times. The chain is built from TRBV27 and TRBJ1-2; 9 nucleotides align to TRBD1. CDR1 is MNHEY, CDR2 SMNVEV, per germline (reference sequence). The CDR3 consists of 14 residues. V lost 4 bases and J lost 7; bases outside the gene matches: 7. The chain's CDR3 is CASSSWDRVGGYTF. As DNA, the CDR3 is TGTGCCAGCAGTTCGTGGGACAGGGTGGGTGGCTACACCTTC.

The V gene is TRBV19, the J gene TRBJ1-2; D gene unclear. Trimming shortened V by 0 bases and J by 4 bases, and 15 bases separated the two germline ends. Germline V gives CDR1 LNHDA, CDR2 SQIVND (reference sequence). This CDR3 is 16 amino acids long. The DNA of the CDR3 is TGTGCCAGTAGTATAGATGTGACGGGGTACGGCTATGGCTACACCTTC. Translation gives CASSIDVTGYGYGYTF.

This chain connects TRBV28 to TRBJ1-6; perhaps TRBD1 as D (5 bases). This CDR3 has 18 amino acids. The V gene lost 2 bases and the J gene lost 0 bases, with 14 bases spanning the gap. The germline V gene encodes CDR1 MDHEN and CDR2 SYDVKM. CDR3 sequence reads: CASSLIGASSSYNSPLHF. In DNA form, the CDR3 reads TGTGCCAGCAGTTTAATAGGGGCATCGAGCTCCTATAATTCACCCCTCCACTTT.

The chain has TRBV11-2 and TRBJ1-5; D call uncertain. This CDR3 region has 17 residues. Trimming left V 1 base short and J 5 bases short, with 18 bases between. From germline, CDR1 is SGHAT and CDR2 FQNNGV. The CDR3, as DNA: TGTGCCAGCAGCTTAGGACACCGACGGCCACTCTATCAGCCCCAGCATTTT. It specifies CASSLGHRRPLYQPQHF.

V and J are TRBV14 and TRBJ2-7, with 8 positions matching TRBD1. The CDR3 consists of 17 residues. With V trimmed by 2 bases and J by 2 bases, 11 bases remained unmatched. Germline-derived CDR1 and CDR2 are SGHDN and FVKESK. The CDR3 nucleotides read TGTGCCAGCAGCCAAATTCTCCCCCAGGGGGCCCCCTACGAGCAGTACTTC. As protein: CASSQILPQGAPYEQYF.

CDR3 protein: CASLRDSPSGGNQPQHF. CDR3 DNA sequence: TGTGCCAGCCTTAGGGACAGCCCCTCAGGGGGCAATCAGCCCCAGCATTTT. The rearrangement joins TRBV19 to TRBJ1-5; 7 positions match TRBD1. V lost 9 bases, J lost 2 bases, and 16 bases stayed unmatched. Germline loops: CDR1 LNHDA, CDR2 SQIVND (reference sequence). The CDR3 has 17 amino acids. Complete variable domain (other parts from reference TRBV19 and TRBJ1-5): DGGITQSPKYLFRKEGQNVTLSCEQNLNHDAMYWYRQDPGQGLRLIYYSQIVNDFQKGDIAEGYSVSREKKESFPLTVTSAQKNPTAFYLCASLRDSPSGGNQPQHFGDGTRLSIL.

The rearrangement joins TRBV9 to TRBJ2-7; 8 nucleotides align to TRBD2. The CDR3 is 15 residues long. Germline CDR1 SGDLS, CDR2 YYNGEE. V lost 2 bases, J lost 0 bases, and 4 bases stayed unmatched. CDR3 nucleotides: TGTGCCAGCAGCGTTTACGGGACTAGCTCCTACGAGCAGTACTTC. Amino acids: CASSVYGTSSYEQYF. Combining the CDR3 with reference TRBV9 and TRBJ2-7 gives the whole variable domain DSGVTQTPKHLITATGQRVTLRCSPRSGDLSVYWYQQSLDQGLQFLIQYYNGEERAKGNILERFSAQQFPDLHSELNLSSLELGDSALYFCASSVYGTSSYEQYFGPGTRLTVT.

The chain uses TRBV2 and TRBJ1-6; weak D call: TRBD1 (6 bases). The germline V gene has CDR1 SNHLY and CDR2 FYNNEI. V lost 4 bases, J lost 10 bases, and 14 bases lay in between. This CDR3 region has 14 residues. The CDR3 loop reads CASSAGGLRSPLHF. Here the CDR3 DNA reads TGTGCCAGCAGTGCGGGGGGGCTAAGGTCACCCCTCCACTTT.

This chain uses TRBV9 with TRBJ1-6, with D possibly matching TRBD1 (5 bases). V dropped 0 bases and J dropped 5 bases, with 9 bases sitting between them. The germline gives CDR1 SGDLS, CDR2 YYNGEE. This CDR3 comprises 15 residues. CDR3 in DNA: TGTGCCAGCAGCGTAGACGCACAGGATAATTCACCCCTCCACTTT. Residues: CASSVDAQDNSPLHF. The full variable domain, completed using reference TRBV9 and TRBJ1-6, is DSGVTQTPKHLITATGQRVTLRCSPRSGDLSVYWYQQSLDQGLQFLIQYYNGEERAKGNILERFSAQQFPDLHSELNLSSLELGDSALYFCASSVDAQDNSPLHFGNGTRLTVT.

The chain is built from TRBV25-1 and TRBJ2-5; weak D call: TRBD2 (6 bases). Looked up from germline, CDR1 is MGHDK and CDR2 is SYGVNS. Trimming removed 6 bases from V and 1 base from J, with 9 bases in between. The CDR3 is 13 amino acids. CDR3: CASRRGFQETQYF. CDR3 coding DNA: TGTGCCAGCAGACGGGGGTTCCAAGAGACCCAGTACTTC.

The rearrangement links TRBV4-3 to TRBJ2-5; weak D call: TRBD2 (6 bases). CDR3 length: 14 residues. V was pared by 0 bases and J by 9 bases, with 14 bases between. Germline V gives CDR1 LGHNA, CDR2 YSLEER. Written as DNA, the CDR3 is TGCGCCAGCAGCCAAGATGAGGGACTTACGGCCCAGTACTTC. Amino acid sequence: CASSQDEGLTAQYF.

The CDR3 sequence is CASSYSPDRGLYEQYF. DNA of the CDR3: TGCGCCAGCAGCTACTCCCCGGACAGGGGGTTGTACGAGCAGTACTTC. This chain links TRBV5-1 with TRBJ2-7; 10 nucleotides align to TRBD1. This CDR3 comprises 16 residues. The germline V gene has CDR1 SGHRS and CDR2 YFSETQ. Unmatched junction bases numbered 10, after V lost 3 bases and J lost 4 bases.

This chain links TRBV4-3 with TRBJ2-1; D gene unclear. V lost 0 bases and J lost 6, with 15 bases in between. This CDR3 region has 16 residues. Germline CDR1 LGHNA, CDR2 YSLEER. The DNA for the CDR3 is TGCGCCAGCAGCCAAGACGGTAATAGCCTTTTCAATGAGCAGTTCTTC. Protein sequence: CASSQDGNSLFNEQFF.

CDR3 nucleotides: TGTGCCAGTAGTACGGGACAGGCCACCTATAATTCACCCCTCCACTTT. Translating it yields CASSTGQATYNSPLHF. The V and J genes are TRBV19 and TRBJ1-6, with 8 nucleotides matching TRBD1. CDR3 size: 16 residues. The V segment lost 4 bases and the J segment 2 bases; nucleotides outside the gene matches: 4. Germline CDR1 is LNHDA and CDR2 is SQIVND (reference sequence).